Listed below are T cell receptor beta chains from one sample, sequenced in a study of human T cells and chemical hapten exposure. TCRdb reanalysed the RACE reads using MiXCR and keeps one entry per CDR3 protein. The sample contains around 100,000 distinct CDR3 sequences, 8% to 13% of which appear only once. Source: whole blood, taken in connection with sensitization to the hapten diphenylcyclopropenone (DPC). These receptors were taken from a woman in her 40s with alopecia areata. Some clones in this sample may be carry-over from other donors' samples. CDR3s include the opening cysteine and the closing phenylalanine or tryptophan. The order of the fields is J gene, D gene, V gene, clone size, CDR3 DNA, CDR3 protein. D genes are given only for firm matches. Not every row has a clone size; where given, it reads once, few, many or a size class.

>TRBJ2-3|.|TRBV18|.
TGTGCCAGCTCACCACGGGGGGCCAGCACAGATACGCAGTATTTT
CASSPRGASTDTQYF
>TRBJ2-3|.|TRBV20-1|.
TGCAGTGCCCCTAGCCGGGGAAGGGATACGCAGTATTTT
CSAPSRGRDTQYF
>TRBJ1-5|.|TRBV7-8|many
TGTGCCAGCAGCCCCCAGGGAAATAGCAATCAGCCCCAGCATTTT
CASSPQGNSNQPQHF
>TRBJ2-2|TRBD1|TRBV29-1|.
TGCAGCGTTGCGGGACAGGGAGTGGCCGGGGAGCTGTTTTTT
CSVAGQGVAGELFF
>TRBJ1-5|.|TRBV16|few
TGTGCCAGCAGCCAGGGAGAAAATCAGCCCCAGCATTTT
CASSQGENQPQHF
>TRBJ1-2|.|TRBV7-2|.
TGTGCCAGCAGCCTACCGACGCGGGGGGGAAAGGCTGGCTACACCTTC
CASSLPTRGGKAGYTF
>TRBJ1-4|.|TRBV28|many
TGTGCCAGCAGTTTTCGAGCGATCCAGACTAATGAAAAACTGTTTTTT
CASSFRAIQTNEKLFF
>TRBJ1-4|.|TRBV28|.
TGTGCCAGCAACGTCCAAGGGGGTGGCGAAAAACTGTTTTTT
CASNVQGGGEKLFF
>TRBJ2-1|.|TRBV7-2|many
TGTGCCAGCAGCTCACCACGCCCTACTAACAATGAGCAGTTCTTC
CASSSPRPTNNEQFF
>TRBJ1-1|.|TRBV2|many
TGTGCCAGCAGTGAGACCCCCATCACTGAAGCTTTCTTT
CASSETPITEAFF
>TRBJ2-7|.|TRBV6-2/TRBV6-3|many
TGTGCCAGCAGTGGGCCCCCCGGGCCGACTTACGAGCAGTACTTC
CASSGPPGPTYEQYF
>TRBJ1-1|TRBD1|TRBV6-5|few
TGTGCCAGCACCAACCCGGGACAGGAAAATGAAGCTTTCTTT
CASTNPGQENEAFF
>TRBJ2-3|TRBD2|TRBV7-9|many
TGTGCCAGCAGCTTAAACCCCACACGTAGCGGGGGGAACACAGATACGCAGTATTTT
CASSLNPTRSGGNTDTQYF
>TRBJ1-1|.|TRBV6-2/TRBV6-3|.
TGTGCCAGCACTAGACAGGCGAACACTGAAGCTTTCTTT
CASTRQANTEAFF
>TRBJ2-7|TRBD2|TRBV12-3/TRBV12-4|many
TGTGCCAGCAGTACCGGACTAGACTACGAGCAGTACTTC
CASSTGLDYEQYF
>TRBJ2-6|TRBD1|TRBV5-4|many
TGTGCCAGCGCGCCGGGACAGAACTCTGGGGCCAACGTCCTGACTTTC
CASAPGQNSGANVLTF